This TCR beta chain was found in a study of blood T cell repertoires in COVID-19. Whole-study context: The United States, Italy and Spain provided the acute and convalescent COVID-19 samples. PBMCs, B-cell-depleted T cells, or T cells provided the cDNA or gDNA that made up the material.

Measured with immunoSEQ multiplex PCR; TCRdb has only the in-frame clones, and not every one. Here the sample spans 90,000 to 150,000 clones, 75% to 85% being singletons. The CDR3 runs 14 residues. V lost 1 base and J 8 bases, leaving 14 bases between the germline ends. CDR1 GTSNPN and CDR2 SVGIG come from the germline V gene (reference sequence). The sequence derives from a woman aged 80 or over with acute or convalescent COVID-19. The V gene is TRBV30, the J gene TRBJ2-2; D call uncertain. The source material was peripheral blood. CDR3 DNA: TGTGCCTGGAGTGGTAGCTTTACCGTGGGGGAGCTGTTTTTT. This gives the protein CAWSGSFTVGELFF.